This TCR beta chain was observed in a study of spatial heterogeneity in lung cancer. Study summary: Detection consistently yielded more beta chains than alpha chains. The study, taken as a whole, reports: Tumors with more nonsynonymous mutations had more expanded intratumoral alpha and beta TCRs.

This clonotype was counted many times. Its antigen is undetermined. A library made for alpha chains picked up this beta chain off target, so its size means little. Each CDR3 protein is one row after TCRdb ran MiXCR on the 5' RACE reads. Found here are several thousand distinct CDR3 sequences, less than 9.5% of them singletons; the top ten hold 28%. Stated time point: sample taken at primary tumor resection. The CDR3 has 12 amino acids. Looked up from germline, CDR1 is MNHEY and CDR2 is SVGEGT. V was clipped by 11 bases and J by 3 bases; unmatched bases: 5. The sequences come from lung tumor tissue, collected at surgery. The chain links TRBV6-2 or TRBV6-3 to TRBJ2-3; 7 positions agree with TRBD1. This TCR came from a female donor with early-stage non-small cell lung cancer. CDR3 loop: CAVLGQTDTQYF. The CDR3 bases are TGTGCCGTCCTGGGACAGACAGATACGCAGTATTTT.